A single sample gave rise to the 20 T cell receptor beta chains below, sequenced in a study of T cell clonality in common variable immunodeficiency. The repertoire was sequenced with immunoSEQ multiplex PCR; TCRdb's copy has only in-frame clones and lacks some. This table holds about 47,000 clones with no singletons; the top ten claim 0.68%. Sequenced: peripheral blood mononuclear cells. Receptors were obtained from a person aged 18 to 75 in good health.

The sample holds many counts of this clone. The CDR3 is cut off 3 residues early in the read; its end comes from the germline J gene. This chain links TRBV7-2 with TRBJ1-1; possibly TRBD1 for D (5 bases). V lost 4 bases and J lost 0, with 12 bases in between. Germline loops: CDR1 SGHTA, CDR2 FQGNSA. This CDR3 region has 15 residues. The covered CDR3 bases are TGTGCCAGCAGCTCGCGACAGCTATTGAACACTGAA. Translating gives CASSSRQLLNTE. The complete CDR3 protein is CASSSRQLLNTEAFF.

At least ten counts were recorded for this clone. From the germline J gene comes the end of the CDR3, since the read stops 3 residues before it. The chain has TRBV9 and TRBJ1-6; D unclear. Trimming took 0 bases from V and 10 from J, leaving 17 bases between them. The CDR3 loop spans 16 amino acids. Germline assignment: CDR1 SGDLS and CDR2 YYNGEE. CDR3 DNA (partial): TGTGCCAGCAGCGTAGAAGCGGGTGGGGAAGGGTCACCC. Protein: CASSVEAGGEGSP. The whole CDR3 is CASSVEAGGEGSPLHF.

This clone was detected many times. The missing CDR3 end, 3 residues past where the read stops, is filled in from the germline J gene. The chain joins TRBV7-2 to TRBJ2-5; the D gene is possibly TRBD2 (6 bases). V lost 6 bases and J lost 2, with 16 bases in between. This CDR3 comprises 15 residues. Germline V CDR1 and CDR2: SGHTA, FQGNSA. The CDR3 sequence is CASSPQRVIQETQYF. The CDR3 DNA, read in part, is TGTGCCAGCAGTCCTCAGCGGGTAATTCAAGAGACC. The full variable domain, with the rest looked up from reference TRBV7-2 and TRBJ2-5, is GAGVSQSPSNKVTEKGKDVELRCDPISGHTALYWYRQSLGQGLEFLIYFQGNSAPDKSGLPSDRFSAERTGGSVSTLTIQRTQQEDSAVYLCASSPQRVIQETQYFGPGTRLLVL.

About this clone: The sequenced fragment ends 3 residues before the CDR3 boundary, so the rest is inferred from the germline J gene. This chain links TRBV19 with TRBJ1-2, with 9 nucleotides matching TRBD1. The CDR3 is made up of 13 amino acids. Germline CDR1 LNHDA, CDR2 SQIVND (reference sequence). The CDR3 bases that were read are TGTGCCAGTAGTTGGACAGGGGCCTACGAC. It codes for CASSWTGAYD. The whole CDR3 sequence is CASSWTGAYDYTF.

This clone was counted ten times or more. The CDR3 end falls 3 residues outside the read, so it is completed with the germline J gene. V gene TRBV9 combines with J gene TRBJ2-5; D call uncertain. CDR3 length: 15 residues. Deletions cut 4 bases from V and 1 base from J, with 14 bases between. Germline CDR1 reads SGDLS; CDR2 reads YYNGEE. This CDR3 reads CASSYYGRFQETQYF. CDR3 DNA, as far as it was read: TGTGCCAGCAGCTACTACGGCAGATTCCAAGAGACC.

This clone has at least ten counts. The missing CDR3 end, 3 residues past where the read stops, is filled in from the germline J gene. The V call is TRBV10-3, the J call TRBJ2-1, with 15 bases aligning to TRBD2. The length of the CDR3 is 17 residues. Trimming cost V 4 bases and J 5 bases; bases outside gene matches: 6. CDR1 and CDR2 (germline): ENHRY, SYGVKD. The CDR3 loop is CAISGGLAGGADNEQFF. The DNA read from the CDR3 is TGTGCCATCAGTGGGGGACTAGCGGGAGGAGCCGACAATGAG.

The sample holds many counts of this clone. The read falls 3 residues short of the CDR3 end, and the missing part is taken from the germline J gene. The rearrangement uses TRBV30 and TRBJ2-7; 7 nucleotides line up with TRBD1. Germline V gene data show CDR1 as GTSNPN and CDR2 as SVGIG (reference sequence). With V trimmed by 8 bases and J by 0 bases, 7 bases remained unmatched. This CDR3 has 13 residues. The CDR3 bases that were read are TGTGCCCTGAGGGACAGAAACTCCTACGAG. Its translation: CALRDRNSYE. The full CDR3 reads CALRDRNSYEQYF.

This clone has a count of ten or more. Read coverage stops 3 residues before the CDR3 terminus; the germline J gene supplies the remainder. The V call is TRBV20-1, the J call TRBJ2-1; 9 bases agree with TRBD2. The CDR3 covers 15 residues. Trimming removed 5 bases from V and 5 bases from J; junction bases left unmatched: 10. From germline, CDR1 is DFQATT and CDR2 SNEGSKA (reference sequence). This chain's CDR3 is CSASFSGSPHNEQFF. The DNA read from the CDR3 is TGCAGTGCTTCTTTTAGCGGGAGCCCCCACAATGAG.

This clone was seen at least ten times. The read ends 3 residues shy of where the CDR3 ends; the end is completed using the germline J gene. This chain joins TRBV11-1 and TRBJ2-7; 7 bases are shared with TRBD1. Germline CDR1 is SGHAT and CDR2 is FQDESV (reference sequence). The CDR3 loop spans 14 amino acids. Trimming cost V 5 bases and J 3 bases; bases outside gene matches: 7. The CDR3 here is CASSGRDRIYEQYF. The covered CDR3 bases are TGTGCCAGCAGCGGCCGGGACAGAATCTACGAG.

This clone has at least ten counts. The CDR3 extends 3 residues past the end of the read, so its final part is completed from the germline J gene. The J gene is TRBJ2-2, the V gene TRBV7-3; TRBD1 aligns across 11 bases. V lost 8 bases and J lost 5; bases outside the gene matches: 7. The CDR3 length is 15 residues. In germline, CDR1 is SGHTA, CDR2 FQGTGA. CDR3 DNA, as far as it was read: TGTGCCAGCGGGTCGGGGACAGGGGGAACCGGGGAG. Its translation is CASGSGTGGTGE. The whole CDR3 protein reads CASGSGTGGTGELFF.

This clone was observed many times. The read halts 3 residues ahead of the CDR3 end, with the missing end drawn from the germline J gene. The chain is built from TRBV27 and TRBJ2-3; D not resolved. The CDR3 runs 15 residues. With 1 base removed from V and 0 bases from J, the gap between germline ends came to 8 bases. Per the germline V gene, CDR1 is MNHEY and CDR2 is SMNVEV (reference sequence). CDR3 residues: CASSLYRTSTDTQYF. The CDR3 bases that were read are TGTGCCAGCAGTTTATACAGAACTAGCACAGATACG.

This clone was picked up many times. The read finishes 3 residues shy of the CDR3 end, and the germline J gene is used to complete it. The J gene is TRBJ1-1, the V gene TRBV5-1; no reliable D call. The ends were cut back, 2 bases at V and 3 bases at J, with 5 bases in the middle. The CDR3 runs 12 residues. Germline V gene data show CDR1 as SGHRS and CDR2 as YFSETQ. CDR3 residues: CASSFGDTEAFF. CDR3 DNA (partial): TGCGCCAGCAGCTTCGGGGACACTGAA.

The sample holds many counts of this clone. The sequenced CDR3 bases are TGTGCCAGCTCACCGGGGAACAGGGGGATCACTGAA. Protein sequence: CASSPGNRGITE. The entire CDR3 protein is CASSPGNRGITEAFF. The chain is built from TRBV18 and TRBJ1-1; the match to TRBD1 covers 8 bases. The CDR3 end is not reached by the read, which stops 3 residues before it; the germline J gene fills it in. The CDR3 length is 15 residues. Germline V CDR1 and CDR2: KGHSH, LQKENI. V trimming: 3 bases; J trimming: 4 bases; junction bases outside the gene matches: 7.

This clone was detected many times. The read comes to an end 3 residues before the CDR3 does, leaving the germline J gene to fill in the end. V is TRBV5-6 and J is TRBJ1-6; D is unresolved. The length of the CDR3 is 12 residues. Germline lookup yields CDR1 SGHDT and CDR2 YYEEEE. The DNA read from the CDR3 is TGTGCCAGCAGCTTGGGCACTGCCACC. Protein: CASSLGTAT. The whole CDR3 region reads CASSLGTATLHF.

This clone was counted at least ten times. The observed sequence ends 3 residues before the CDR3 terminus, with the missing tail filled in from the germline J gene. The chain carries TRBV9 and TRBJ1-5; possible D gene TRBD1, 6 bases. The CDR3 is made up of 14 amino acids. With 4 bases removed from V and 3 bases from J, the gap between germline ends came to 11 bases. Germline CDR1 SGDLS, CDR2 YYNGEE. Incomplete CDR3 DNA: TGTGCCAGCAGCCCCGGACAGTACAATCAGCCC. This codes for CASSPGQYNQP. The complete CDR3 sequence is CASSPGQYNQPQHF.

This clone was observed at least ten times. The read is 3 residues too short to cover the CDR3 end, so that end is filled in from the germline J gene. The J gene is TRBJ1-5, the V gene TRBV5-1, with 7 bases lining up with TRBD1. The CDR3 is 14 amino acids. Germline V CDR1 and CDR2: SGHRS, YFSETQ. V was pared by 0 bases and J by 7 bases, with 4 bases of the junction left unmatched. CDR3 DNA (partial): TGCGCCAGCAGCTTGGGGACAGGCGGGCAGCCC. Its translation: CASSLGTGGQP. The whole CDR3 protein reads CASSLGTGGQPQHF.

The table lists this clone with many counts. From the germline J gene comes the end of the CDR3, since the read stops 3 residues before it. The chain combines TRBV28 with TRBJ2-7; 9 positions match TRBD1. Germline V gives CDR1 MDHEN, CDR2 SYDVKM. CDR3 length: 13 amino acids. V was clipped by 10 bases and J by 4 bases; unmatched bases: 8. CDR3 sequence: CAIQDRGGYEQYF. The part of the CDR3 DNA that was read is TGTGCCATACAGGACAGGGGAGGATACGAG.

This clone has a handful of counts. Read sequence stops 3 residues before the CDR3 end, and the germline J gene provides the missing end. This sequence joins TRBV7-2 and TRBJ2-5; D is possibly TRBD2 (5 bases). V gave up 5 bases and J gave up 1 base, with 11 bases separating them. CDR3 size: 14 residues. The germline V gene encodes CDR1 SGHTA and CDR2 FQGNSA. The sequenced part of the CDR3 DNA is TGTGCCAGCAGCAATGGCCGGGGCCAAGAGACC. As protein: CASSNGRGQET. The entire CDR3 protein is CASSNGRGQETQYF.

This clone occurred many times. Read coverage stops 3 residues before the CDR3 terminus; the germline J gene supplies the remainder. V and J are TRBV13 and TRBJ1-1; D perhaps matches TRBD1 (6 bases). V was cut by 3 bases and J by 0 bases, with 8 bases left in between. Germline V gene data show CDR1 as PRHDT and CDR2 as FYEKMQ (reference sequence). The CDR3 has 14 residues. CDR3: CASSFGGLNTEAFF. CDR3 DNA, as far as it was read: TGTGCCAGCAGCTTTGGGGGCCTGAACACTGAA.

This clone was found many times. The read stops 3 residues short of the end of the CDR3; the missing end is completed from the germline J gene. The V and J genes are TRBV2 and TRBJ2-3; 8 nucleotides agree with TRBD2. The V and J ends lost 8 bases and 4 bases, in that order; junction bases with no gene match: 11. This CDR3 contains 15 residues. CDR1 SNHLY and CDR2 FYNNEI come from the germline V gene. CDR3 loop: CASHLTGLGPDTQYF. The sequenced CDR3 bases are TGTGCCAGCCACTTGACGGGACTAGGACCAGATACG.